These T cell receptor beta chains were read from a single sample in a study of PD-1 blockade in classical Hodgkin lymphoma. Clones were read by immunoSEQ multiplex PCR, and TCRdb kept only the in-frame ones, dropping some. The data hold fewer than 95,000 clones, with under 85% observed a single time. Sequencing used peripheral blood mononuclear cells (PBMCs), obtained before the fourth cycle of nivolumab. The receptors stem from a human donor with classical Hodgkin lymphoma. The conserved cysteine and the conserved F or W are not part of the CDR3 here. Clone size, where shown, is once, few, many, or a class for clones that have expanded.

TRBJ1-4,TRBV11-2,.,ASSPISPYEKLF
TRBJ1-2,TRBV25-1,.,ASSLGGQTHTLGYT
TRBJ2-7,TRBV6-7,.,ASSRRRAEEQY
TRBJ1-2,TRBV7-8,.,ASSSGLGRDYGYT
TRBJ2-3,TRBV10-2,.,ASSEVGSHTDTQY
TRBJ2-7,TRBV7-9,.,ASSPGTLIYYEQY
TRBJ2-5,TRBV27,.,ATGDPGRGVKETQY
TRBJ2-1,TRBV18,once,ASSPPPSLAGGSYNEQF
TRBJ1-5,TRBV12-5,.,ASGFGWVGNQPQH
TRBJ1-5,TRBV7-2,.,ASSRGTEQPQH
TRBJ1-1,TRBV30,.,AWSYSTRGTEAF
TRBJ1-1,TRBV29-1,.,SVVWKANTEAF
TRBJ1-2,TRBV19,.,ASSLLRGEGYT
TRBJ1-2,TRBV18,.,ASSPGTVYGYT
TRBJ1-5,TRBV28,.,ASSLLGGSQPQH
TRBJ2-7,TRBV7-2,.,ASTKPEQGAYEQY
TRBJ2-1,TRBV4-3,.,ASSHALAGGHEQF
TRBJ2-3,TRBV5-1,.,ASSIQGTADTQY
TRBJ2-3,TRBV27,.,ASSFSRSTDTQY
TRBJ2-1,TRBV5-1,few,ASSLAISGSGYNEQF
TRBJ2-2,TRBV19,.,ASSADRTGELF
TRBJ2-3,TRBV14,.,ASSQDTGGPLDTQY
TRBJ2-3,TRBV27,.,ASSLRKGGGTDTQY
TRBJ2-3,TRBV10-3,.,AITSTDTQY
TRBJ2-1,TRBV10-3,.,AISPEVPEQF
TRBJ1-1,TRBV29-1,.,SVEFLPNTEAF
TRBJ2-2,TRBV7-2,.,ASSLGVQTGELF
TRBJ2-3,TRBV11-3,.,ASSLGLDPTTDTQY
TRBJ2-2,TRBV7-9,few,ASVDTGELF
TRBJ1-2,TRBV10-3,few,AISEFGSGNYGYT
TRBJ1-2,TRBV5-1,.,ASSSMTGLDGYT
TRBJ2-4,TRBV29-1,.,SVTGTSGRGDIQY
TRBJ2-5,TRBV7-2,.,ASSRVETQY
TRBJ2-5,TRBV10-3,few,AISGGQEETQY
TRBJ1-2,TRBV19,.,ASSILNYGYT
TRBJ2-7,TRBV4-2,.,ASSQVAGGAVYEQY
TRBJ2-7,TRBV19,.,ASSDFGTGGYEQY
TRBJ2-7,TRBV28,.,ASRLTGGTYEQY
TRBJ2-5,TRBV10-3,.,AISAGGQGETQY
TRBJ2-2,TRBV7-3,.,ASSRGANTGELF
TRBJ1-1,TRBV7-3,.,ASSESGTGGPQAF
TRBJ1-5,TRBV5-6,.,ASSTTGAAQPQH
TRBJ2-2,TRBV11-3,.,ASSTLQGFGELF
TRBJ2-7,TRBV5-1,.,ASSPRVGRAYEQY
TRBJ1-1,TRBV27,once,ASSPGVVGATEAF
TRBJ2-2,TRBV6-1,.,ASSVWGGGELF
TRBJ2-7,TRBV27,.,ASSPARSQGAYEQY
TRBJ2-3,TRBV7-9,few,ASSSRTGGIDTQY
TRBJ2-2,TRBV27,.,ASSFWTGELF